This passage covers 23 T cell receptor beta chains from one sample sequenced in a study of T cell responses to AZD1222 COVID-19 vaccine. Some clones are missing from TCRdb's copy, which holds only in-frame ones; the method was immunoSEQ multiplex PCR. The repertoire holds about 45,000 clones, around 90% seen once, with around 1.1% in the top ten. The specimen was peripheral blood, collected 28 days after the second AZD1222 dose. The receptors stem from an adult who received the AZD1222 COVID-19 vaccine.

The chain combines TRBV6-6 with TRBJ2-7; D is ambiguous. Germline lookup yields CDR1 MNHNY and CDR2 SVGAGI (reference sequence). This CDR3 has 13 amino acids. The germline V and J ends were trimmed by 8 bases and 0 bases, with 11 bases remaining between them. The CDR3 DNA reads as TGTGCCAGCTGCCAGAGGAGCTCCTACGAGCAGTACTTC. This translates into CASCQRSSYEQYF.

CDR3 amino acids: CASSETGNAYEQYF. The CDR3 coding sequence is TGTGCCAGTAGTGAGACCGGGAACGCTTACGAGCAGTACTTC. This chain links TRBV19 with TRBJ2-7, with D possibly TRBD2 on 5 matching bases. Germline values: CDR1 LNHDA, CDR2 SQIVND (reference sequence). This CDR3 is built from 14 residues. Trimming took 5 bases from V and 4 from J, leaving 15 bases between them.

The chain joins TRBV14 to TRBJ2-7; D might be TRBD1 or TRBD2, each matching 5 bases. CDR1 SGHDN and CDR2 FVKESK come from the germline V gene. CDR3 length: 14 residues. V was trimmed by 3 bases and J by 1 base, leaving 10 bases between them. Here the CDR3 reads CASSQGPSSYEQYF. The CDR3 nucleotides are TGTGCCAGCAGCCAGGGACCCTCTTCCTACGAGCAGTACTTC.

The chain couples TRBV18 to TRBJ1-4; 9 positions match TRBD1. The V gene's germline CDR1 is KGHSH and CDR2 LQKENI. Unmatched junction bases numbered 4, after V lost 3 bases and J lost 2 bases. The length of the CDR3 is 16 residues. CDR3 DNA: TGTGCCAGCTCACCCGGGACAGGGTTGACTAATGAAAAACTGTTTTTT. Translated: CASSPGTGLTNEKLFF.

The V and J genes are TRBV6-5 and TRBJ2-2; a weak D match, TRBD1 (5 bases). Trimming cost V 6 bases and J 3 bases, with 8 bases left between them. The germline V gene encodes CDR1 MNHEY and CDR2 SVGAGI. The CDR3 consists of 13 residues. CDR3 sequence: CASSDSYTGELFF. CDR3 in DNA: TGTGCCAGCAGCGACAGTTACACCGGGGAGCTGTTTTTT.

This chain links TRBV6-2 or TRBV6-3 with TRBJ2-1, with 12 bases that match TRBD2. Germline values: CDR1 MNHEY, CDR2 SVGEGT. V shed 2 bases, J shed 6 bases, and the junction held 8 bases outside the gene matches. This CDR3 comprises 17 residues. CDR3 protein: CASSYLPLAGGFNEQFF. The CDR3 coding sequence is TGTGCCAGCAGTTACCTCCCACTAGCGGGAGGATTCAATGAGCAGTTCTTC.

CDR3 bases: TGCGCCAGCAGCCTCCTTGGACTAGCGAACACCGGGGAGCTGTTTTTT. It translates to CASSLLGLANTGELFF. J is TRBJ2-2 and V is TRBV4-1, with TRBD2 matching 7 bases. The CDR3 length is 16 residues. V dropped 4 bases and J dropped 0; count of bases not matched to a gene: 5. The germline V gene has CDR1 MGHRA and CDR2 YSYEKL.

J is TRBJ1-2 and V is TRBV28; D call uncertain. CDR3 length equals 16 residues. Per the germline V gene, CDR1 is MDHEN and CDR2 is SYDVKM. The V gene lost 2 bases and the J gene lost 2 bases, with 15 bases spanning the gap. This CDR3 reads CASSLNPDFLNYGYTF. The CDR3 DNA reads TGTGCCAGCAGTTTAAATCCCGACTTCCTCAACTATGGCTACACCTTC.

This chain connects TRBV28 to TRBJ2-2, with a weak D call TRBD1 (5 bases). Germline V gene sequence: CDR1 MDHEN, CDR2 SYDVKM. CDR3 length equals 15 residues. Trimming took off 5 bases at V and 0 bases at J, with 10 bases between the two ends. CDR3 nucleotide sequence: TGTGCCAGCAGTGGTCTGGGGCCGAACACCGGGGAGCTGTTTTTT. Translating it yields CASSGLGPNTGELFF.

The CDR3 DNA sequence: TGTGCCAGCAGCTTATGGACTCCCAACAATGAGCAGTTCTTC. It translates to CASSLWTPNNEQFF. This rearrangement joins TRBV7-9 to TRBJ2-1, with TRBD2 as a possible D gene (5 bases). Per germline, CDR1 SEHNR and CDR2 FQNEAQ (reference sequence). CDR3 length: 14 amino acids. The V end lost 2 bases, the J end lost 5 bases, and 10 bases lay between the germline ends.

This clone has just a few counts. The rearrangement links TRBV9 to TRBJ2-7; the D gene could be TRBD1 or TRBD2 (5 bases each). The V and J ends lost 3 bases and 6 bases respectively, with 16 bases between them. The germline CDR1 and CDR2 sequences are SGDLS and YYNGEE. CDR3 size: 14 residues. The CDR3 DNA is TGTGCCAGCAGCGCTCAACCAACGGGGCGCGAGCAGTACTTC. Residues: CASSAQPTGREQYF.

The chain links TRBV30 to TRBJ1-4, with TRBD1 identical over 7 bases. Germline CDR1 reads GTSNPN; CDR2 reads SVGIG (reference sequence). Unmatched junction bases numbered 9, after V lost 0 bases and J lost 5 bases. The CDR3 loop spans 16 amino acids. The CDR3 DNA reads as TGTGCCTGGAGTGTCGAGGGGGCGCGATTGAATGAAAAACTGTTTTTT. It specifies CAWSVEGARLNEKLFF.

CDR3 DNA: TGTGCCTGGGAAGACGGCAGCCGCTATGGCTACACCTTC. This codes for CAWEDGSRYGYTF. The rearrangement uses TRBV30 and TRBJ1-2; D not certain. V dropped 5 bases and J dropped 4 bases, with 14 bases sitting between them. There are 13 residues in the CDR3. CDR1 GTSNPN and CDR2 SVGIG come from the germline V gene (reference sequence).

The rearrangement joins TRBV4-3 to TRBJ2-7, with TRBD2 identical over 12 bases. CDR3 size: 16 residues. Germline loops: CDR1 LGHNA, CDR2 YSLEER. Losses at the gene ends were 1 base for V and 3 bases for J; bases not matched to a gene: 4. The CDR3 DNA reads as TGCGCCAGCAGCCAAGCCCTAGCGGGAGGGGGCTACGAGCAGTACTTC. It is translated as CASSQALAGGGYEQYF.

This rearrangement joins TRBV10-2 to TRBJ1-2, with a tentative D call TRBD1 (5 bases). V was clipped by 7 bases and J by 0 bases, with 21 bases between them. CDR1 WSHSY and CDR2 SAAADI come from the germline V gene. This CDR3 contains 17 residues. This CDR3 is CASMGLPWESSNYGYTF. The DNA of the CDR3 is TGCGCCAGCATGGGACTACCCTGGGAGTCTTCTAACTATGGCTACACCTTC.

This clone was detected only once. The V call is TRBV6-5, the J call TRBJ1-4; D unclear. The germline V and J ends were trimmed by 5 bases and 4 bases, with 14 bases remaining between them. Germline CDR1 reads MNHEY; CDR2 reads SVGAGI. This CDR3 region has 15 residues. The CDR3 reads CASSLKSYRNEKLFF. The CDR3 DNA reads TGTGCCAGCAGTCTAAAGTCGTACCGTAATGAAAAACTGTTTTTT.

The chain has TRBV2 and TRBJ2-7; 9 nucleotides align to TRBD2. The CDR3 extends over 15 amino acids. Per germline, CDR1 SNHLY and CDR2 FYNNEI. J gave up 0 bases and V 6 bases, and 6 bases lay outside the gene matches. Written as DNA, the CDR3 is TGTGCCAGCAGGGATAGCGGGAGTTTCTCCTACGAGCAGTACTTC. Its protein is CASRDSGSFSYEQYF.

The CDR3 DNA is TGTGCCAGCAGTCCCGGGACAGGGGTAGAAAAACTGTTTTTT. It codes for CASSPGTGVEKLFF. The chain joins TRBV2 to TRBJ1-4, with 10 positions matching TRBD1. Germline CDR1 and CDR2: SNHLY and FYNNEI. J gave up 8 bases and V 5 bases, and 5 bases lay outside the gene matches. The CDR3 runs to 14 residues.

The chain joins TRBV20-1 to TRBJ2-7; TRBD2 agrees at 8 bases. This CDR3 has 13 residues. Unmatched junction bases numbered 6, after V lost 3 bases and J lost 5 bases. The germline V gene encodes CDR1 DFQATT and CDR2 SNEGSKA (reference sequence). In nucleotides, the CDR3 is TGCAGTGCTAGTAGAAGCGGGAGCGACGAGCAGTACTTC. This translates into CSASRSGSDEQYF.

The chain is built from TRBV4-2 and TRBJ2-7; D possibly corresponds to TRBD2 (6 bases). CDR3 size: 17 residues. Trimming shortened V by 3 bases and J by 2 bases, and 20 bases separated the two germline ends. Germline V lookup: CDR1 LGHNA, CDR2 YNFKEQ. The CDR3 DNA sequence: TGTGCCAGCAGCCATCGGGCGATAGCGTCGGGAGCCTACGAGCAGTACTTC. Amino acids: CASSHRAIASGAYEQYF.

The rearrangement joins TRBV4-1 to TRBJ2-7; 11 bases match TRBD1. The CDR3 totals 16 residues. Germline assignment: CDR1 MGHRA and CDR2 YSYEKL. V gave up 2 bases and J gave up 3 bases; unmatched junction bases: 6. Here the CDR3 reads CASSQNRGTGGYEQYF. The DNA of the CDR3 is TGCGCCAGCAGCCAAAACCGTGGGACAGGGGGCTACGAGCAGTACTTC.

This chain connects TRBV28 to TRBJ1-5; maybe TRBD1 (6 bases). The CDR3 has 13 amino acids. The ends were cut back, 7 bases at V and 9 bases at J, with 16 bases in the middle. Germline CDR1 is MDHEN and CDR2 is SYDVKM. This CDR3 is CASTYRAYVPQHF. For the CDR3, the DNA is TGTGCCAGCACATACAGGGCCTATGTGCCCCAGCATTTT.

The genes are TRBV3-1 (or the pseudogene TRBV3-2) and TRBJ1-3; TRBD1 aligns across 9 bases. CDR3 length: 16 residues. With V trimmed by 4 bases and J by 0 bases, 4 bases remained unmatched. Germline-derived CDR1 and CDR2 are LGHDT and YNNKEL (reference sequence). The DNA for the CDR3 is TGTGCCAGCAGCCCCCGACAGGGGGTCTCTGGAAACACCATATATTTT. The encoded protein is CASSPRQGVSGNTIYF.